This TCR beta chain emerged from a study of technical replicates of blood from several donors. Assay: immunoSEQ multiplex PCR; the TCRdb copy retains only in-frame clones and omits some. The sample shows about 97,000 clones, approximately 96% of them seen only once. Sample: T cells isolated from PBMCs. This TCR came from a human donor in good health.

The DNA of the CDR3 is TGTGCCAGTACCTGGACCGACGGGACTAGCGATGCCTACGAGCAGTACTTC. Amino acid sequence: CASTWTDGTSDAYEQYF. The V call is TRBV19, the J call TRBJ2-7; TRBD2 matches at 10 bases. Trimming took 7 bases from V and 2 from J; bases not matched to a gene: 14. This CDR3 region has 17 residues. Per germline, CDR1 LNHDA and CDR2 SQIVND (reference sequence).